Each of the 22 T cell receptor beta chains below was sequenced from the same sample in a study of T cell responses to AZD1222 COVID-19 vaccine (dated by TCRdb to the early 2020s). Read against the paper, the sample's time point label means: baseline before first vaccination. Preparation of the library involved the immunoSEQ multiplex PCR assay. Not all clones reach the TCRdb copy of this immuneACCESS table, which keeps in-frame sequences only. Checked studies attribute under half of the gap to unresolved V genes and leave the rest unexplained. The sample table lists some 130,000 clones, approximately 90% of them with a count of one. Of the sample, around 3% falls within the top ten clones. Specimen: peripheral blood, collected on day 0 of AZD1222 vaccination. The receptors come from an adult in good health.

V gene TRBV5-4 combines with J gene TRBJ2-3; TRBD2 aligns across 7 bases. There are 16 residues in the CDR3. The J segment lost 4 bases and the V segment lost 3 bases, leaving 11 bases of the junction unmatched. Germline V lookup: CDR1 SGHNT, CDR2 YYREEE (reference sequence). This CDR3 reads CASSSNGGGPADTQYF. As DNA, the CDR3 is TGTGCCAGCAGCTCGAATGGGGGAGGGCCAGCAGATACGCAGTATTTT.

This clone was seen once. A junction end diverges from the germline sequence, so it may reflect a read error. V usage is TRBV24-1 and J usage is TRBJ1-5, with 7 positions matching TRBD1. Germline values: CDR1 KGHDR, CDR2 SFDVKD. The CDR3 spans 13 residues. CDR3 protein: CATGETGYQPQHF. DNA of the CDR3: TGTGCCACCGGTGAGACAGGGTATCAGCCCCAGCATTTT.

The rearrangement links TRBV14 to TRBJ2-7; no firm D call. CDR1 and CDR2 from the germline V gene are SGHDN and FVKESK. The V end lost 1 base, the J end lost 4 bases, and 11 bases lay between the germline ends. This CDR3 region has 14 residues. CDR3 DNA: TGTGCCAGCAGCCAAGTTGGACCGTCGTACGAGCAGTACTTC. It yields the protein CASSQVGPSYEQYF.

The J gene is TRBJ2-1, the V gene TRBV19; 9 bases align to TRBD2. Germline loops: CDR1 LNHDA, CDR2 SQIVND (reference sequence). The CDR3 runs to 16 residues. J gave up 6 bases and V 4 bases, and 10 bases lay outside the gene matches. DNA of the CDR3: TGTGCCAGTAGTACCGGGGGCGGGGGGGCGACCAATGAGCAGTTCTTC. This encodes CASSTGGGGATNEQFF.

This clone was observed once. The chain employs TRBV19 and TRBJ2-1, with 8 bases aligning to TRBD1. The CDR3 extends over 16 amino acids. V was clipped by 2 bases and J by 2 bases; unmatched bases: 5. Germline values: CDR1 LNHDA, CDR2 SQIVND (reference sequence). CDR3 coding DNA: TGTGCCAGTAGTATAATTGGGACAGGTGCCTACAATGAGCAGTTCTTC. Protein sequence: CASSIIGTGAYNEQFF.

The rearrangement uses TRBV24-1 and TRBJ2-1; 9 nucleotides match TRBD1. Germline CDR1 KGHDR, CDR2 SFDVKD. The V segment lost 9 bases and the J segment 7 bases; nucleotides outside the gene matches: 3. The CDR3 loop spans 12 amino acids. CDR3 DNA: TGTGCCACCCGGGACAGGGTAAATGAGCAGTTCTTC. This gives the protein CATRDRVNEQFF.

The sample holds one count of this clone. Written as DNA, the CDR3 is TGTGCGGTTGAAGGATATAGCAATCAGCCCCAGCATTTT. Translated: CAVEGYSNQPQHF. V is TRBV28 and J is TRBJ1-5, with D unclear. This CDR3 has 13 residues. Germline assignment: CDR1 MDHEN and CDR2 SYDVKM.

The chain recombines TRBV6-2 or TRBV6-3 with TRBJ2-7; TRBD2 matches 9 bases. Germline CDR1 and CDR2: MNHEY and SVGEGT. CDR3 length equals 16 residues. Trimming removed 2 bases from V and 4 bases from J; junction bases left unmatched: 9. CDR3 loop: CASSYPVRAGGYEQYF. In nucleotides, the CDR3 is TGTGCCAGCAGTTACCCCGTTAGAGCGGGGGGTTACGAGCAGTACTTC.

This clone has only a few counts. V and J are TRBV30 and TRBJ2-6; TRBD1 might be the D (5 bases). V shed 0 bases and J shed 0 bases, with 18 bases lying between them. The germline CDR1 and CDR2 sequences are GTSNPN and SVGIG (reference sequence). This CDR3 spans 19 amino acids. CDR3 region: CAWSVLGAGRLSGANVLTF. CDR3 DNA sequence: TGTGCCTGGAGTGTACTTGGGGCAGGTAGACTCTCTGGGGCCAACGTCCTGACTTTC.

Here the CDR3 reads CASSTTGPLQPQHF. CDR3 coding DNA: TGTGCCAGCAGTACGACAGGGCCGCTGCAGCCCCAGCATTTT. V and J are TRBV6-5 and TRBJ1-5; TRBD1 agrees at 7 bases. The CDR3 is 14 residues long. V lost 5 bases and J lost 7; bases outside the gene matches: 8. CDR1 MNHEY and CDR2 SVGAGI come from the germline V gene.

The rearrangement joins TRBV7-9 to TRBJ1-2, with D unclear. Germline loops: CDR1 SEHNR, CDR2 FQNEAQ (reference sequence). Deletions cut 5 bases from V and 8 bases from J, with 15 bases between. CDR3 size: 13 residues. CDR3 sequence (DNA): TGTGCCAGCAGCATAATCCAGCGTTCGGGCTACACCTTC. Translation: CASSIIQRSGYTF.

The gene calls are TRBV6-2 or TRBV6-3 and TRBJ2-7; 7 nucleotides agree with TRBD1. The germline CDR1 and CDR2 sequences are MNHEY and SVGEGT. Unmatched junction bases numbered 6, after V lost 2 bases and J lost 2 bases. The CDR3 runs to 15 residues. The CDR3 protein is CASSYRRTGTYEQYF. In nucleotides, the CDR3 is TGTGCCAGCAGTTACCGACGGACAGGAACCTACGAGCAGTACTTC.

The rearrangement joins TRBV27 to TRBJ2-1, with D perhaps TRBD2 (7 bases). The CDR3 loop spans 16 amino acids. Deletions cut 1 base from V and 0 bases from J, with 10 bases between. Germline V gene lookup returns CDR1 MNHEY and CDR2 SMNVEV (reference sequence). The CDR3 region is CASSLLGGRSYNEQFF. The DNA of the CDR3 is TGTGCCAGCAGTTTATTGGGGGGGCGCTCCTACAATGAGCAGTTCTTC.

This chain joins TRBV5-1 and TRBJ2-5; 7 nucleotides agree with TRBD2. Losses at the gene ends were 4 bases for V and 3 bases for J; bases not matched to a gene: 15. Germline CDR1 is SGHRS and CDR2 is YFSETQ. This CDR3 region has 17 residues. The CDR3 reads CASSPILARTLKETQYF. In DNA form, the CDR3 reads TGCGCCAGCAGCCCCATACTAGCGCGTACACTCAAAGAGACCCAGTACTTC.

The CDR3 DNA reads as TGTGCCAGCAGTTACGACAGTGAAGATTCACCCCTCCACTTT. It yields the protein CASSYDSEDSPLHF. The J gene is TRBJ1-6, the V gene TRBV6-5; D is perhaps TRBD1 (5 bases). This CDR3 is built from 14 residues. Trimming removed 2 bases at V and 8 bases at J, with 10 bases between. Looked up from germline, CDR1 is MNHEY and CDR2 is SVGAGI.

This sequence joins TRBV6-6 and TRBJ1-5; D possibly corresponds to TRBD1 (5 bases). Germline values: CDR1 MNHNY, CDR2 SVGAGI (reference sequence). Trimming stripped 5 bases from V and 9 bases from J, with 14 bases between. The CDR3 is made up of 13 amino acids. The CDR3 nucleotides are TGTGCCAGCAGTGACGAGGGACGGCCGCCCCAGCATTTT. This translates into CASSDEGRPPQHF.

The chain recombines TRBV11-3 with TRBJ2-3; D remains ambiguous. Trimming took off 6 bases at V and 4 bases at J, with 14 bases between the two ends. Looked up from germline, CDR1 is SGHNT and CDR2 is YENEEA. The CDR3 loop spans 14 amino acids. CDR3 nucleotides: TGTGCCAGCAGGCCGCTAACCCATTCAGATACGCAGTATTTT. It yields the protein CASRPLTHSDTQYF.

The chain is built from TRBV28 and TRBJ1-1; the D is unclear. The CDR3 sequence is 11 residues long. Trimming left V 1 base short and J 6 bases short, with 3 bases between. Germline CDR1 MDHEN, CDR2 SYDVKM. The CDR3 bases are TGTGCCAGCAGTTTATTCGCTGAAGCTTTCTTT. This codes for CASSLFAEAFF.

The chain uses TRBV7-2 and TRBJ2-1; the D is unclear. Germline V lookup: CDR1 SGHTA, CDR2 FQGNSA. Trimming removed 1 base at V and 0 bases at J, with 10 bases between. The CDR3 consists of 16 residues. The DNA for the CDR3 is TGTGCCAGCAGCTTAGTAGGTATTAGCTCCTACAATGAGCAGTTCTTC. This translates into CASSLVGISSYNEQFF.

This clone was recorded only once. The CDR3 DNA reads TGTGCCTGGGGGACTAGGTTTCTTCGTAATGAGCAGTTCTTC. Protein: CAWGTRFLRNEQFF. The V and J genes are TRBV30 and TRBJ2-1, with 8 bases lining up with TRBD2. The CDR3 contains 14 residues. V lost 5 bases to trimming and J lost 7 bases; unmatched junction nucleotides: 10. From germline, CDR1 is GTSNPN and CDR2 SVGIG (reference sequence).

The genes are TRBV7-3 and TRBJ2-1, with D possibly called TRBD1 or TRBD2 (5 bases each). There are 14 residues in the CDR3. In germline, CDR1 is SGHTA, CDR2 FQGTGA. V lost 0 bases to trimming and J lost 5 bases, with 8 bases between them. In DNA, the CDR3 is TGTGCCAGCAGCTTAACCGGGACGAACAATGAGCAGTTCTTC. It yields the protein CASSLTGTNNEQFF. The full variable domain, its missing parts supplied by reference TRBV7-3 and TRBJ2-1, is GAGVSQTPSNKVTEKGKYVELRCDPISGHTALYWYRQSLGQGPEFLIYFQGTGAADDSGLPNDRFFAVRPEGSVSTLKIQRTERGDSAVYLCASSLTGTNNEQFFGPGTRLTVL.

The chain recombines TRBV7-9 with TRBJ2-7; 9 nucleotides agree with TRBD1. V was clipped by 5 bases and J by 6 bases; unmatched bases: 11. The CDR3 loop spans 15 amino acids. Germline CDR1 SEHNR, CDR2 FQNEAQ (reference sequence). The CDR3 spells CASSPQDRGGLEQYF. CDR3 sequence (DNA): TGTGCCAGCAGCCCTCAGGACAGGGGAGGGCTCGAGCAGTACTTC.